The T cell receptor beta chain under discussion was sequenced for a study of blood T cell repertoires in COVID-19. Study-level information: Sites in the United States, Italy and Spain provided acute and convalescent COVID-19 samples.

Under the authors' procedure: How many nucleated cells were present was estimated from reference gene primer amplification. TCRdb keeps only in-frame clones here, not all; method: immunoSEQ multiplex PCR. That table gives V, J and clone size, and the DNA gave D and trimming. This table has approximately 100,000 clones, about 89% appearing once. This CDR3 has 15 amino acids. Germline V gene lookup returns CDR1 MDHEN and CDR2 SYDVKM. V lost 1 base to trimming and J lost 5 bases, with 14 bases between them. The receptor was isolated from a man aged 45-65 years with acute or convalescent COVID-19. V and J are TRBV28 and TRBJ1-1; D possibly corresponds to TRBD1 (5 bases). Source material: peripheral blood. CDR3 coding DNA: TGTGCCAGCAGTTTATATGAGGTTGGGGGGACTGAAGCTTTCTTT. It yields the protein CASSLYEVGGTEAFF.